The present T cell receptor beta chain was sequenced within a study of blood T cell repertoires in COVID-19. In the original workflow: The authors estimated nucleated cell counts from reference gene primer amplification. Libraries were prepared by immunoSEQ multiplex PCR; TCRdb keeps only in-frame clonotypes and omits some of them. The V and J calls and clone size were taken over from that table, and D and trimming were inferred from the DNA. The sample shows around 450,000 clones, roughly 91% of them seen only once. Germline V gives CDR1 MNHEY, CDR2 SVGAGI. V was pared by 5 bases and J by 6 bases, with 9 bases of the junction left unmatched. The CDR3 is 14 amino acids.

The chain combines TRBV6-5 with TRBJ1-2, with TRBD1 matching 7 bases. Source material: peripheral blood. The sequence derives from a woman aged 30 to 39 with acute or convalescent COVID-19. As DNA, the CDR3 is TGTGCCAGCAGTACTCTGACAGGGATCGATGGCTACACCTTC. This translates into CASSTLTGIDGYTF.